This TCR beta chain was recovered during a study of T cell repertoires in cytomegalovirus infection. For the study at large: Recently described HLA-C-restricted plus well-studied HLA-B-restricted CMV epitopes were used. Evidence of both CMV infection and a matching HLA type came from public TCR beta signatures. General study results and limits: Of the TCR beta families, the public ones yielded a cumulative frequency that identified carriers of CMV plus the relevant HLA. HLA-C-restricted, CMV-specific TCR beta clonotypes were dominant ex vivo.

This clonotype showed up just a few times. Its specificity is not known. TCRdb processed the reads anew with MiXCR; each CDR3 protein has one entry. The repertoire consists of about 770,000 distinct CDR3 sequences, with roughly 28% occurring once and the leading ten covering approximately 14%. The receptor was isolated from a human donor in good health (CMV status not recorded). Some clones in this sample may be carry-over from other donors' samples. The material sequenced was cultured CD8+ T cells from PBMCs, taken from culture after CMV antigen stimulation.

DNA for the CDR3: TGTGCCAGCAGCGTGACGGTAACTAGCACAGATACGCAGTATTTT. Encoded protein: CASSVTVTSTDTQYF. The V call is TRBV7-9, the J call TRBJ2-3; no clear D. The length of the CDR3 is 15 residues. V lost 5 bases and J 0 bases, leaving 12 bases between the germline ends. Germline V gives CDR1 SEHNR, CDR2 FQNEAQ (reference sequence).